These 10 T cell receptor beta chains were all obtained from the same sample, sequenced in a study of CD8 T cells in Susac syndrome. With random hexamers, reverse transcription was performed on roughly 0.5 to 1 ug of RNA. TCRdb passed the immunoSEQ multiplex PCR reads through MiXCR, listing each CDR3 protein once. The profile shows about 140,000 distinct CDR3 sequences, approximately 95% of them singletons. The sequenced material came from CD4+ T cells from PBMCs. All receptors come from a human donor with multiple sclerosis.

The chain couples TRBV5-1 to TRBJ2-7; 7 bases are a match to TRBD2. The CDR3 sequence is 14 residues long. Germline CDR1 is SGHRS and CDR2 is YFSETQ. J gave up 6 bases and V 0 bases, and 6 bases lay outside the gene matches. The CDR3 spells CASSLEGGASEQYF. DNA for the CDR3: TGCGCCAGCAGCTTGGAGGGAGGGGCGAGCGAGCAGTACTTC.

The sample holds one count of this clonotype. This chain joins TRBV12-3 or TRBV12-4 and TRBJ1-5; TRBD1 might be the D (6 bases). V lost 4 bases to trimming and J lost 5 bases, with 15 bases between them. The CDR3 is 15 amino acids. The CDR3 DNA is TGTGCCAGCAGTTCCTTGGACAGTGGGTATCAGCCCCAGCATTTT. Translated: CASSSLDSGYQPQHF.

This chain links TRBV2 with TRBJ2-6; D is unresolved. V lost 6 bases, J lost 2 bases, and 17 bases lay in between. The germline gives CDR1 SNHLY, CDR2 FYNNEI. This CDR3 is built from 17 residues. CDR3 DNA sequence: TGTGCCAGCAGAAAAAGGATAACAGCTACTGGGGCCAACGTCCTGACTTTC. Translated: CASRKRITATGANVLTF.

The CDR3 nucleotides read TGCAGTGCTAGACTGCCGGCCCCTCCGGATACGCAGTATTTT. It is translated as CSARLPAPPDTQYF. This chain uses TRBV20-1 with TRBJ2-3; D is ambiguous. The V end was cut by 2 bases, the J end by 6 bases, with 15 bases between. The CDR3 is made up of 14 amino acids. Germline lookup yields CDR1 DFQATT and CDR2 SNEGSKA (reference sequence).

The CDR3 coding sequence is TGTGCCAGCAGTTTATCGGGGACTTGGCAATCGGAGCAGTACTTC. Protein sequence: CASSLSGTWQSEQYF. V and J are TRBV27 and TRBJ2-7, with D maybe TRBD2 (6 bases). CDR1 and CDR2 (germline): MNHEY, SMNVEV (reference sequence). Deletions cut 0 bases from V and 7 bases from J, with 16 bases between. The CDR3 spans 15 residues.

This chain links TRBV7-9 with TRBJ2-7; D call uncertain. The CDR3 has 13 residues. Germline V lookup: CDR1 SEHNR, CDR2 FQNEAQ (reference sequence). V was trimmed by 1 base and J by 2 bases, leaving 6 bases between them. The CDR3 coding sequence is TGTGCCAGCAGCTTAGGCGTAGCCTACGAGCAGTACTTC. Amino acids: CASSLGVAYEQYF.

The rearrangement links TRBV11-2 to TRBJ2-7; no definite D call. The germline V and J ends were trimmed by 2 bases and 1 base, with 9 bases remaining between them. There are 14 residues in the CDR3. CDR1 and CDR2 from the germline V gene are SGHAT and FQNNGV. CDR3 bases: TGTGCCAGCAGCTTAATGTGGGGATCCTACGAGCAGTACTTC. Protein sequence: CASSLMWGSYEQYF.

This rearrangement joins TRBV20-1 to TRBJ1-5, with no clear D. V was trimmed by 1 base and J by 0 bases, leaving 7 bases between them. The CDR3 is made up of 14 amino acids. Germline lookup yields CDR1 DFQATT and CDR2 SNEGSKA (reference sequence). CDR3 loop: CSARGPISNQPQHF. The CDR3 DNA sequence: TGCAGTGCTAGAGGCCCGATTAGCAATCAGCCCCAGCATTTT.

The chain carries TRBV3-1 and TRBJ2-1; tentative D call: TRBD1 (5 bases). CDR1 is LGHDT, CDR2 YNNKEL, per germline (reference sequence). This CDR3 spans 11 amino acids. Deletions cut 4 bases from V and 9 bases from J, with 7 bases between. CDR3 protein: CASSPDSEQFF. The CDR3 DNA reads TGTGCCAGCAGCCCTGACAGTGAGCAGTTCTTC.

The V call is TRBV28, the J call TRBJ2-7; no definite D call. The CDR3 has 16 amino acids. The V and J ends lost 5 bases and 2 bases respectively, with 19 bases between them. Germline CDR1 is MDHEN and CDR2 is SYDVKM. The CDR3 loop reads CASSKMAWVFPYEQYF. CDR3 DNA: TGTGCCAGCAGTAAAATGGCTTGGGTCTTCCCCTACGAGCAGTACTTC.